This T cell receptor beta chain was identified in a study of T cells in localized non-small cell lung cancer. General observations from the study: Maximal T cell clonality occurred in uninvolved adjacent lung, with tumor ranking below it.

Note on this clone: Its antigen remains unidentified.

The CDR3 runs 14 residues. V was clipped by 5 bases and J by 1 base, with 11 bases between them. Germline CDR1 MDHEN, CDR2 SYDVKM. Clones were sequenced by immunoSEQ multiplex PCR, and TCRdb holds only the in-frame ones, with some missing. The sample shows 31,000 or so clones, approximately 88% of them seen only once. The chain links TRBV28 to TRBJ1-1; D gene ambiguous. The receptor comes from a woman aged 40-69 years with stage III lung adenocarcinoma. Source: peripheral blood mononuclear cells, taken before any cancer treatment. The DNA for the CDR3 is TGTGCCAGCAGTACGTACACCGAGAACACTGAAGCTTTCTTT. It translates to CASSTYTENTEAFF.